This T cell receptor (beta chain) was retrieved from a study of pediatric ulcerative colitis. Before the diagnostic colonoscopy, ulcerative colitis patients were free of immunosuppressive medication. Repertoires were generated with immunoSEQ multiplex PCR, while TCRdb's copy carries only in-frame clones and drops some. The repertoire includes about 64,000 clones, around 80% of them detected once, and around 5.2% sits in the top ten. This CDR3 has 16 residues. CDR1 SGHAT and CDR2 FQDESV come from the germline V gene (reference sequence). V lost 1 base, J lost 1 base, and 10 bases lay in between. The TCR sequence derives from a boy aged 10-17 years with moderate ulcerative colitis. Sequences were obtained from blood. The chain recombines TRBV11-1 with TRBJ2-2; D is unresolved. DNA of the CDR3: TGTGCCAGCAGCTTAGTTCGGACGTTGAACACCGGGGAGCTGTTTTTT. Translated: CASSLVRTLNTGELFF.